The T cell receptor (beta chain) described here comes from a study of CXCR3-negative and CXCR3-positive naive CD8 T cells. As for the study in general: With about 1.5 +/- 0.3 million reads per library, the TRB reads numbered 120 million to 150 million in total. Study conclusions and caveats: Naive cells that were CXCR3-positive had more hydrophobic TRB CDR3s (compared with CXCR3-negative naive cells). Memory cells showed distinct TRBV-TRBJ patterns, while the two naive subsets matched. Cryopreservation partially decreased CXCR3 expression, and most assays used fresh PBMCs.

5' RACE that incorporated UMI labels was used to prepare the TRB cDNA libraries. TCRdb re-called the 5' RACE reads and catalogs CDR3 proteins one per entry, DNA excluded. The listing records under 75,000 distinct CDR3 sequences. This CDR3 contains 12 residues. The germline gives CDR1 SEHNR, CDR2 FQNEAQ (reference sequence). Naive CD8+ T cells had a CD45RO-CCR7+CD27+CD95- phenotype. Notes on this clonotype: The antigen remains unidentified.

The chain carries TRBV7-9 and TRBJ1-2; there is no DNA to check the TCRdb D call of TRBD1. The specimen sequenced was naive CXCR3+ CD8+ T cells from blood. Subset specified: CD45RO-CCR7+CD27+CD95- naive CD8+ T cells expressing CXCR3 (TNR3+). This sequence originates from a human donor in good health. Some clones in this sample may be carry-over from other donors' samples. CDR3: CASTQGFYGYTF.